This paragraph reports one T cell receptor beta chain. What antigen it recognizes has not been identified. Per-nucleotide qualities are absent, and no much larger clonotype sits a single base away. This sample is part of a study of cytomegalovirus exposure and HLA in healthy donors (TCRdb year 2017). As for the study more broadly: According to a later analysis, the 120 or so validation repertoires were produced on the same platform as the roughly 700 repertoires of the first cohort. The study aimed to test whether cataloging public T cell receptors could reveal signatures of past pathogen exposure. A separate validation cohort of roughly 130 different subjects was used in addition to the roughly 670-subject first cohort. To predict cytomegalovirus infection status, the study combined high-throughput TCR immunosequencing, statistical association of individual TCRs with disease status, and machine learning.

Here is what the overall study found, with its caveats: A total of 150 to 200 TCR beta chains were listed by the study as associated with cytomegalovirus. Subsequent analysis determined that TCRs grouped into clusters in the first cohort also showed a tendency toward co-occurrence across the 120 validation repertoires, and approximately 94% of cluster scores exceeded 0. The validation cohort had no HLA typing available for a later analysis, so co-occurrence within that cohort was assessed over all 120 or so repertoires. Three of the identified cytomegalovirus-associated TCR beta chains were confirmed in vitro to be specific for cytomegalovirus antigens. Cytomegalovirus status was reported to be diagnosed by the classifier with high specificity and sensitivity in both the original and validation cohorts. According to the authors, the approach could potentially be generalized to other disease states and immunological phenotypes. While some public TCRs were present in many individuals, most TCR sequences turned up only very rarely across donors.

The donors were included in the validation cohort of 100 to 150 subjects, a group kept apart from the 666-subject first cohort. Libraries were built with the immunoSEQ multiplex PCR assay. The paper's data handling went like this. A statistical classification framework was built for diagnosing cytomegalovirus status from the catalog of TCR beta chain sequences. Drawn from immuneACCESS, this table holds only the in-frame rearrangements with V and J called that TCRdb kept. Clones are partly lost; checked studies trace under half to an unresolved V gene and leave the rest unexplained. That table gives V, J and clone size, and the DNA gave D and trimming. Within this sample are about 140,000 clones, with about 94% of them counted one time only. The top ten hold over 1.5% of the sample. The sequence derives from a man aged 18 to 29 in good health and CMV-seropositive. Sequencing used PBMCs.

CDR3 protein: CASSQDWQSNYGYTF. Read as DNA, the sequence is TGCGCCAGCAGCCAAGATTGGCAATCGAACTATGGCTACACCTTC. Recombination connected TRBV4-1 to TRBJ1-2; no confident D gene assignment can be made. According to the germline V gene, CDR1 reads MGHRA and CDR2 reads YSYEKL. From cysteine to phenylalanine, the CDR3 is 15 amino acids long. The retained sequence is limited to the CDR3, 45 bases, with the frame set at the first base. V is cut by 0 bases and J by 2 bases, and the space between the germline ends is 10 bases.